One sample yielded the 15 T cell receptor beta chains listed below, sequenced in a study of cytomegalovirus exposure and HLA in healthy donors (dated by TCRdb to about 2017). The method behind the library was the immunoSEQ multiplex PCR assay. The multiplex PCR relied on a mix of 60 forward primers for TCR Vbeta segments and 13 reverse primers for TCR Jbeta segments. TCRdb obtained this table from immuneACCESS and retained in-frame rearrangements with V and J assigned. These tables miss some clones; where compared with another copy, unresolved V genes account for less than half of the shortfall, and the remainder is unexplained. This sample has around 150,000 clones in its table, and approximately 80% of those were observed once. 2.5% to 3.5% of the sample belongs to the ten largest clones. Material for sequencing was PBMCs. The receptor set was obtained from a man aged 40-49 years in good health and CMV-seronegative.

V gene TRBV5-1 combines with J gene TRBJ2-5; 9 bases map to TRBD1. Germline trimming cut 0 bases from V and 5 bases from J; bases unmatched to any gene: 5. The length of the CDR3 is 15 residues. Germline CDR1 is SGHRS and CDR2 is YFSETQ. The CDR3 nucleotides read TGCGCCAGCAGCTTGGGGATCGACAGGGGGGAGACCCAGTACTTC. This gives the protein CASSLGIDRGETQYF.

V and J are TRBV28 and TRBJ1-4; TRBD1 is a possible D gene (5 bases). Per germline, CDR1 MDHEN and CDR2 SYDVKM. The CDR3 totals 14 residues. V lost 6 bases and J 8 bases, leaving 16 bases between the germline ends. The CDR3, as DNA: TGTGCCAGCAGCCGTTCGGCGGGGGACGAAAAACTGTTTTTT. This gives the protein CASSRSAGDEKLFF. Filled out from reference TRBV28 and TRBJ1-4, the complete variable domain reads DVKVTQSSRYLVKRTGEKVFLECVQDMDHENMFWYRQDPGLGLRLIYFSYDVKMKEKGDIPEGYSVSREKKERFSLILESASTNQTSMYLCASSRSAGDEKLFFGSGTQLSVL.

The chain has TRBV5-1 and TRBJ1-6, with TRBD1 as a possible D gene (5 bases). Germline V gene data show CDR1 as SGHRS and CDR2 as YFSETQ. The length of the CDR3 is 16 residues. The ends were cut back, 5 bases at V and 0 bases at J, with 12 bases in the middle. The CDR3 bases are TGCGCCAGCAGGGAGGGGAGTTACTCCTATAATTCACCCCTCCACTTT. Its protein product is CASREGSYSYNSPLHF.

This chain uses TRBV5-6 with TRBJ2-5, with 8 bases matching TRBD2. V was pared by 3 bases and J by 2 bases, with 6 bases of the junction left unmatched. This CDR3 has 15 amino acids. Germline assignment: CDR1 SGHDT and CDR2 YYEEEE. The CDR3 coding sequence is TGTGCCAGCAGCTACGGTCCTAGCGGGCAAGAGACCCAGTACTTC. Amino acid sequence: CASSYGPSGQETQYF.

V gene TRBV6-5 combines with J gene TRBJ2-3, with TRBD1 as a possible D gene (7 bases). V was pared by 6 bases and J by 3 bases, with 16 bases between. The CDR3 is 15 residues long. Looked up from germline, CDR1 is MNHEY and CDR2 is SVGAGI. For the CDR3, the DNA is TGTGCCAGCAGGGCCTGGGCAGGGGGGACAGATACGCAGTATTTT. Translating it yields CASRAWAGGTDTQYF.

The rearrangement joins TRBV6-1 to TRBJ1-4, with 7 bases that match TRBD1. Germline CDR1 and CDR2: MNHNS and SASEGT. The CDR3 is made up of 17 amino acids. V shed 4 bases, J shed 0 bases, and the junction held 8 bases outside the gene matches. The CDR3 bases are TGTGCCAGCAGTGTCCGCAGAACAGGGGCAACTAATGAAAAACTGTTTTTT. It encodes CASSVRRTGATNEKLFF.

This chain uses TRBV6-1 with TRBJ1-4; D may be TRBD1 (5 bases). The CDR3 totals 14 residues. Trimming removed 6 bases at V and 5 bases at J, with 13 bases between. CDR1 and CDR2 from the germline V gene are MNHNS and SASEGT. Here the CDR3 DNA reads TGTGCCAGCAGGCCGGGACTGCGAAATGAAAAACTGTTTTTT. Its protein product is CASRPGLRNEKLFF.

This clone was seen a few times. Here the CDR3 reads CASSARLGLYEQYF. The CDR3 region has the DNA TGTGCCAGCAGTGCCAGACTGGGGCTCTACGAGCAGTACTTC. The V call is TRBV2, the J call TRBJ2-7; D is possibly TRBD1 (5 bases). This CDR3 has 14 amino acids. Germline V lookup: CDR1 SNHLY, CDR2 FYNNEI. V lost 4 bases to trimming and J lost 3 bases, with 13 bases between them.

CDR3 nucleotide sequence: TGCGCCAGCAGCCAACCCTTGGGGTACGGGACACAGGGGAGATGGAATCAGCCCCAGCATTTT. It translates to CASSQPLGYGTQGRWNQPQHF. The chain combines TRBV4-1 with TRBJ1-5; 7 bases map to TRBD1. CDR3 length: 21 residues. Germline assignment: CDR1 MGHRA and CDR2 YSYEKL. Losses at the gene ends were 2 bases for V and 4 bases for J; bases not matched to a gene: 23.

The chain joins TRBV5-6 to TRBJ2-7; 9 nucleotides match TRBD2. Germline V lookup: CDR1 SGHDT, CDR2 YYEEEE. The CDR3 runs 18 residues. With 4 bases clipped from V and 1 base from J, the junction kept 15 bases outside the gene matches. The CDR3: CASSPGLARYGRSYEQYF. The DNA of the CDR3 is TGTGCCAGCAGCCCTGGACTAGCGAGATATGGGCGGTCCTACGAGCAGTACTTC.

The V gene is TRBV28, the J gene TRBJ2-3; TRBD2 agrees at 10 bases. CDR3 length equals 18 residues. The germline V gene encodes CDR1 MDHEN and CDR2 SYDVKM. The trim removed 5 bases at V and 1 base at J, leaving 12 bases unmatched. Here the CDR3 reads CASSPLSLAGTRTDTQYF. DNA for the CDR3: TGTGCCAGCAGTCCTCTCTCACTAGCGGGGACGCGCACAGATACGCAGTATTTT.

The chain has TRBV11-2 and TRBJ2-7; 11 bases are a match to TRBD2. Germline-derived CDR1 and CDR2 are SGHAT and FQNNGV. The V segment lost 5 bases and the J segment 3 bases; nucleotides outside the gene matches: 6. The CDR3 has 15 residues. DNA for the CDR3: TGTGCCAGCAGCCAGCCGGGACTAGCGGACTACGAGCAGTACTTC. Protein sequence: CASSQPGLADYEQYF.

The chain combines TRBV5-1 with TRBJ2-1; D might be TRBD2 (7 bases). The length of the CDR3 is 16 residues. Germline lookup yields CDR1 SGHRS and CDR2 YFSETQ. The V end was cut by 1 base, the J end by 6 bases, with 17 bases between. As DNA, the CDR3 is TGCGCCAGCAGCTTGAGTATTGGGGGGGCGATCAATGAGCAGTTCTTC. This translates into CASSLSIGGAINEQFF.

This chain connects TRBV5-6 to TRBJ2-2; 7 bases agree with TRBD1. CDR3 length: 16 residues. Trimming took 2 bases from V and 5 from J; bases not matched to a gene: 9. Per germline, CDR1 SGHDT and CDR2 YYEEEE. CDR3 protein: CASSLPGGQQTGELFF. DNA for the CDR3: TGTGCCAGCAGCTTACCAGGGGGTCAACAAACCGGGGAGCTGTTTTTT.

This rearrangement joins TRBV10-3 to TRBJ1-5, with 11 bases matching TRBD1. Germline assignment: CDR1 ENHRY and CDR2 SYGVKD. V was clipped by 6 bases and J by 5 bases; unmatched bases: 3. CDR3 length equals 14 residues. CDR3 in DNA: TGTGCCATCAGCGGGACAGGGGGAGATCAGCCCCAGCATTTT. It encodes CAISGTGGDQPQHF.